This T cell receptor beta chain stems from a study of CD8+CD57+ T cells in acquired aplastic anemia. Deletions cut 3 bases from V and 3 bases from J, with 6 bases between. The CDR3 runs 11 residues. The germline V gene has CDR1 DFQATT and CDR2 SNEGSKA (reference sequence). The use of genomic DNA as template underpinned the TCR beta VDJ and CDR3 profiling. TCRdb itself ran the reads through MiXCR, one entry per CDR3 protein. The repertoire has 150,000 to 200,000 distinct CDR3 sequences, approximately 43% of them found once; the top ten carry 1.1%. V gene TRBV20-1 combines with J gene TRBJ2-7; D may be TRBD2 (5 bases). The TCR originated in a human donor in good health. Sequences were obtained from sorted CD4+, CD8+, or CD8+CD57+ T cells (not recorded which) from PBMCs. In DNA form, the CDR3 reads TGCAGTGCTAGCGGGGACTACGAGCAGTACTTC. This sequence encodes CSASGDYEQYF.